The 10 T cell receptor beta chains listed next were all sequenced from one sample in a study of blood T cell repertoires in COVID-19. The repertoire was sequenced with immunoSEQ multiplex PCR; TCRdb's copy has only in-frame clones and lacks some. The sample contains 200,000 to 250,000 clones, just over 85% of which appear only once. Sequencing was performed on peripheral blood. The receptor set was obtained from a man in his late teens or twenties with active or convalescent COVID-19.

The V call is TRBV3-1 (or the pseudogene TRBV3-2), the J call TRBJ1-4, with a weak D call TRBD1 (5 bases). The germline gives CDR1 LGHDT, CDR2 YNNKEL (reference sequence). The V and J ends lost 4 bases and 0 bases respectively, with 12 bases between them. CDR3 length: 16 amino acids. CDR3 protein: CASSPRGGTTNEKLFF. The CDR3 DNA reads TGTGCCAGCAGCCCGCGGGGGGGTACAACTAATGAAAAACTGTTTTTT.

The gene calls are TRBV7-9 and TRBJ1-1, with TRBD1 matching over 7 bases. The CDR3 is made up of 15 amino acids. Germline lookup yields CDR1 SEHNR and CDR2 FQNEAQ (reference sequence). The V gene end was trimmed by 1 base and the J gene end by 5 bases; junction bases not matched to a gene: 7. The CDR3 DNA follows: TGTGCCAGCAGCTTAGAGTCGAAGGGGGCGACTGAAGCTTTCTTT. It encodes CASSLESKGATEAFF.

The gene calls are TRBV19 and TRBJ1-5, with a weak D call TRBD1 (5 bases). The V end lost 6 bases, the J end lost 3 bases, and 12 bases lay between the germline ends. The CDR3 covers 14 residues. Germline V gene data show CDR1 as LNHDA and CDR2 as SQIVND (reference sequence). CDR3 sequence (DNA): TGTGCCAGTAGCGGGGGAAACTTCAATCAGCCCCAGCATTTT. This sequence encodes CASSGGNFNQPQHF.

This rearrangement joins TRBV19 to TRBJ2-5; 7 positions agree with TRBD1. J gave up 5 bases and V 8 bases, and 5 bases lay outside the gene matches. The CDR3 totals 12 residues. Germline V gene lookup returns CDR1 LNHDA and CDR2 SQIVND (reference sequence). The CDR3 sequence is CASGYRGETQYF. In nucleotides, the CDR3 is TGTGCCAGTGGATACAGGGGTGAGACCCAGTACTTC. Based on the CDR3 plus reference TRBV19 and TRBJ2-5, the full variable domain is DGGITQSPKYLFRKEGQNVTLSCEQNLNHDAMYWYRQDPGQGLRLIYYSQIVNDFQKGDIAEGYSVSREKKESFPLTVTSAQKNPTAFYLCASGYRGETQYFGPGTRLLVL.

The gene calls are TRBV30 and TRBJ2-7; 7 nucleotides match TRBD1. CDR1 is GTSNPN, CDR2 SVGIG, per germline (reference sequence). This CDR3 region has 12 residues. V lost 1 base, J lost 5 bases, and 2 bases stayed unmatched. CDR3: CAWSATGDEQYF. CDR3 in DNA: TGTGCCTGGAGTGCTACAGGGGACGAGCAGTACTTC. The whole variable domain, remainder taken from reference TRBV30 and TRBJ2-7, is SQTIHQWPATLVQPVGSPLSLECTVEGTSNPNLYWYRQAAGRGLQLLFYSVGIGQISSEVPQNLSASRPQDRQFILSSKKLLLSDSGFYLCAWSATGDEQYFGPGTRLTVT.

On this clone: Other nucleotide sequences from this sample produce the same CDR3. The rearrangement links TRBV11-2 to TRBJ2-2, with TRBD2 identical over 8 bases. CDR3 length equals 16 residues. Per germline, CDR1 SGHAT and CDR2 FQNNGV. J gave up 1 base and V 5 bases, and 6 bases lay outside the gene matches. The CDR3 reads CASSRTGLGNTGELFF. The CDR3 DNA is TGTGCCAGCAGCCGAACGGGACTAGGGAACACCGGGGAGCTGTTTTTT.

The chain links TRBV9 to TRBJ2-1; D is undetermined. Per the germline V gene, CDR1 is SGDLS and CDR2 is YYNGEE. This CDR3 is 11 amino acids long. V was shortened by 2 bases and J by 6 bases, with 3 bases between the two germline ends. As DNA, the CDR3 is TGTGCCAGCAGCGTCTTCAATGAGCAGTTCTTC. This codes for CASSVFNEQFF.

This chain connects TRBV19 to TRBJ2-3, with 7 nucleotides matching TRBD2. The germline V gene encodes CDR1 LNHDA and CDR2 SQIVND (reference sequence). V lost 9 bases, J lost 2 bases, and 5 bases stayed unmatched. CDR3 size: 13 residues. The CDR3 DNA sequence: TGTGCCAGCTCTAGCGGTTACACAGATACGCAGTATTTT. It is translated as CASSSGYTDTQYF.

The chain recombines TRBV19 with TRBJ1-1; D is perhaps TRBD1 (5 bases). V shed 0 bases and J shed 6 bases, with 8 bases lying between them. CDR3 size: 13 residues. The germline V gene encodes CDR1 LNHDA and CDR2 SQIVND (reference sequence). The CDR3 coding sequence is TGTGCCAGTAGTATAGATCGGGGGTCTGAAGCTTTCTTT. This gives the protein CASSIDRGSEAFF.

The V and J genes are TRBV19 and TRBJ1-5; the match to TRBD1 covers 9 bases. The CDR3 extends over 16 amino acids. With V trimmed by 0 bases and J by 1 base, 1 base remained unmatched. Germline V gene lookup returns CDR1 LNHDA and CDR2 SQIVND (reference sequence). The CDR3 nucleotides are TGTGCCAGTAGTATAGACGACAGGGGGAGCAATCAGCCCCAGCATTTT. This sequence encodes CASSIDDRGSNQPQHF.